The entry below gives a single T cell receptor (beta chain) sequence along with its context. This specimen comes from a study of shared clonotypes between healthy human individuals. V lost 5 bases and J lost 2, with 18 bases in between. The CDR3 spans 16 residues. Germline-derived CDR1 and CDR2 are SGHVS and FNYEAQ. Donors comprised healthy HIV-negative adults lacking recent acute infections or vaccinations. Adult Caucasians living in Nashville, Tennessee made up all of the donors. Profiling relied on immunoSEQ multiplex PCR, and the TCRdb table lists in-frame clones only, not all of them. The sample contains about half a million clones, around 75% of which appear only once.

Source material: PBMCs. This chain links TRBV7-6 with TRBJ2-5; tentative D call: TRBD2 (7 bases). The receptor was isolated from a woman between 35 and 50 years old in good health. Some clones in this sample may be carry-over from other donors' samples. The CDR3 DNA reads as TGTGCCAGCAGCCTGGGAGGAGGGGGGGTTCAAGAGACCCAGTACTTC. As protein: CASSLGGGGVQETQYF.